Each of the 13 T cell receptor beta chains below was sequenced from the same sample in a study of T cell repertoires in cytomegalovirus infection. These receptors' targets are unknown. TCRdb itself ran the reads through MiXCR, one entry per CDR3 protein. Counted here are 150,000 or so distinct CDR3 sequences, roughly 32% occurring once; the ten biggest clones make up around half. The source was CD8+ T cells from cultured PBMCs, collected from culture after CMV antigen stimulation. The receptors originated from a human donor in good health (CMV status not recorded). Some clones in this sample may be carry-over from other donors' samples.

A few counts support this clonotype. The genes are TRBV12-3 or TRBV12-4 and TRBJ2-7; D might be TRBD1 or TRBD2, each matching 5 bases. The CDR3 runs to 14 residues. V lost 5 bases, J lost 3 bases, and 14 bases lay in between. CDR3 nucleotide sequence: TGTGCCAGCAGTCCAACGGGACCTATCTACGAGCAGTACTTC. It codes for CASSPTGPIYEQYF.

The chain uses TRBV19 and TRBJ2-1, with a possible D match to TRBD2 (5 bases). There are 17 residues in the CDR3. Germline values: CDR1 LNHDA, CDR2 SQIVND (reference sequence). Trimming took 2 bases from V and 1 from J, leaving 15 bases between them. Here the CDR3 DNA reads TGTGCCAGTAGTATATCTCGGGGTGGACTTTCCTACAATGAGCAGTTCTTC. Translated: CASSISRGGLSYNEQFF.

The rearrangement links TRBV12-3 or TRBV12-4 to TRBJ2-3; D ambiguous. V was trimmed by 5 bases and J by 4 bases, leaving 10 bases between them. The CDR3 is made up of 13 amino acids. In DNA form, the CDR3 reads TGTGCCAGCAGTCGGATAATCGCAGATACGCAGTATTTT. It translates to CASSRIIADTQYF.

V and J are TRBV6-1 and TRBJ1-2; the match to TRBD1 covers 7 bases. V trimming: 5 bases; J trimming: 8 bases; junction bases outside the gene matches: 5. CDR1 and CDR2 (germline): MNHNS, SASEGT. This CDR3 contains 12 residues. CDR3 nucleotides: TGTGCCAGCAGTCCCGACAGGGAGGGCTACACCTTC. Translated: CASSPDREGYTF.

This clonotype was detected only once. The rearrangement uses TRBV19 and TRBJ1-1; 8 bases fit TRBD1. After removal of 8 bases from V and 5 bases from J, the junction contained 10 bases not matched to a gene. This CDR3 comprises 14 residues. Germline loops: CDR1 LNHDA, CDR2 SQIVND (reference sequence). The CDR3 reads CASRATGGWTEAFF. CDR3 in DNA: TGTGCCAGTCGAGCCACAGGGGGTTGGACTGAAGCTTTCTTT.

The chain employs TRBV18 and TRBJ2-7; the D is unclear. The CDR3 length is 13 residues. CDR1 KGHSH and CDR2 LQKENI come from the germline V gene. Trimming removed 3 bases from V and 1 base from J, with 7 bases in between. CDR3 nucleotides: TGTGCCAGCTCACCGGGCAATTCCTACGAGCAGTACTTC. Its protein is CASSPGNSYEQYF.

CDR3 nucleotides: TGTGCCAGCATTCGGGACAGCTCCACTAACAATGAGCAGTTCTTC. Protein product: CASIRDSSTNNEQFF. The chain links TRBV2 to TRBJ2-1; the match to TRBD1 covers 7 bases. The CDR3 sequence is 15 residues long. Per germline, CDR1 SNHLY and CDR2 FYNNEI. V was pared by 7 bases and J by 5 bases, with 11 bases of the junction left unmatched.

This clonotype has a handful of counts. The V call is TRBV7-9, the J call TRBJ2-1, with D perhaps being TRBD1 or TRBD2 (5 bases each). CDR3 length equals 11 residues. Germline CDR1 SEHNR, CDR2 FQNEAQ (reference sequence). Deletions cut 8 bases from V and 8 bases from J, with 10 bases between. Written as DNA, the CDR3 is TGTGCCAGCGAGGGACGTGATGAGCAGTTCTTC. Translation gives CASEGRDEQFF.

The sample holds a few counts of this clonotype. The rearrangement joins TRBV19 to TRBJ1-2, with 9 bases matching TRBD1. Looked up from germline, CDR1 is LNHDA and CDR2 is SQIVND (reference sequence). V shed 5 bases, J shed 8 bases, and the junction held 9 bases outside the gene matches. The CDR3 contains 14 residues. CDR3 protein: CASSEQGAAFGYTF. The DNA for the CDR3 is TGTGCCAGTAGTGAACAGGGGGCGGCGTTCGGCTACACCTTC. Drawing the rest from reference TRBV19 and TRBJ1-2, the complete variable domain is DGGITQSPKYLFRKEGQNVTLSCEQNLNHDAMYWYRQDPGQGLRLIYYSQIVNDFQKGDIAEGYSVSREKKESFPLTVTSAQKNPTAFYLCASSEQGAAFGYTFGSGTRLTVV.

The V call is TRBV5-1, the J call TRBJ2-3; TRBD2 agrees at 11 bases. CDR1 is SGHRS, CDR2 YFSETQ, per germline. The CDR3 contains 18 residues. V shed 3 bases, J shed 0 bases, and the junction held 9 bases outside the gene matches. CDR3 sequence reads: CASSSLGGLAASTDTQYF. The CDR3 DNA sequence: TGCGCCAGCAGCTCTCTAGGGGGACTAGCGGCTAGCACAGATACGCAGTATTTT.

The CDR3 nucleotides are TGTGCCAGCAGTATGACAGGGGGCCTCAAGGTCTATACTGAAGCTTTCTTT. This translates into CASSMTGGLKVYTEAFF. This chain joins TRBV28 and TRBJ1-1; TRBD1 agrees at 10 bases. Germline CDR1 is MDHEN and CDR2 is SYDVKM. The V segment lost 5 bases and the J segment 5 bases; nucleotides outside the gene matches: 14. The CDR3 sequence is 17 residues long.

The chain combines TRBV7-4 with TRBJ2-2, with D maybe TRBD2 (5 bases). The CDR3 runs 13 residues. Germline assignment: CDR1 SGHVT and CDR2 SQSDAQ. V lost 4 bases and J lost 7, with 10 bases in between. As DNA, the CDR3 is TGTGCCAGCAGCTCGGCCCGGGGCGGGGAGCTGTTTTTT. Translating it yields CASSSARGGELFF. Variable domain in full (rest from reference TRBV7-4 and TRBJ2-2): GAGVSQSPRYKVAKRGRDVALRCDSISGHVTLYWYRQTLGQGSEVLTYSQSDAQRDKSGRPSGRFSAERPERSVSTLKIQRTEQGDSAVYLCASSSARGGELFFGEGSRLTVL.

The chain is built from TRBV27 and TRBJ1-1; D might be TRBD1 (6 bases). CDR3 length: 14 residues. Trimming removed 2 bases from V and 4 bases from J, with 11 bases in between. Germline loops: CDR1 MNHEY, CDR2 SMNVEV (reference sequence). The CDR3 here is CASSLGGALTEAFF. CDR3 bases: TGTGCCAGCAGTTTAGGGGGGGCGCTCACTGAAGCTTTCTTT.